This TCR beta chain was captured by sequencing in a study of read filtering for tumor transcriptome and immune sequencing. Study information: Whole-transcriptome libraries were prepared after DNase treatment.

General study results and limits: Correlation between methods rose after single-read clonotypes were removed. RNA-seq captured clonotypes less deeply and reliably than IR-seq.

CDR1 and CDR2 from the germline V gene are SEHNR and FQNEAQ (reference sequence). This CDR3 contains 14 residues. V lost 5 bases and J 6 bases, leaving 17 bases between the germline ends. This library used around 400 ng RNA and molecular barcoded adaptors spanning alpha/delta and beta/gamma chains. MiXCR was run by TCRdb on the reads, yielding one entry per CDR3 protein. Found here are under 40,000 distinct CDR3 sequences, approximately 15% of them singletons; the top ten hold roughly 18%. This clonotype appeared many times. Its antigen is not known. The gene calls are TRBV7-9 and TRBJ2-7, with a weak D call TRBD1 (5 bases). The receptor's source is a donor aged 40 or over with multiple myeloma. The sample comprised a population of CD138-negative cells sorted from bone marrow. CDR3 nucleotide sequence: TGTGCCAGCAGCAAAGGGGTACTTGTCTCCGAGCAGTACTTC. Protein sequence: CASSKGVLVSEQYF.